This T cell receptor beta chain came from a study of cytomegalovirus exposure and HLA in healthy donors. The PCR made use of 60 Vbeta and 13 Jbeta primers. Assay used: immunoSEQ multiplex PCR; TCRdb lists only in-frame clones, some missing. The sample has under 200,000 clones; roughly 70% are singletons. Study observations and caveats: Presence/absence analyses took donor sequencing depth as roughly uniform. It has been reported that TCR beta sequences accurately predicted the HLA-A and HLA-B alleles of most subjects.

The study sampled nominally healthy donors, though unrecorded immune exposures were likely. The CDR3 extends over 13 amino acids. V gave up 0 bases and J gave up 10 bases, with 11 bases separating them. In germline, CDR1 is SGHRS, CDR2 YFSETQ. For this clone: Antigen specificity is unknown.

Sequencing was carried out using PBMCs. This chain connects TRBV5-1 to TRBJ2-1; no clear D gene. This clonotype was obtained from a woman aged 40-49 years in good health and CMV-seropositive. The CDR3 reads CASSLARIEEQFF. CDR3 nucleotides: TGCGCCAGCAGCTTGGCCCGAATTGAGGAGCAGTTCTTC.